This TCR beta chain was documented in a study of blood T cell repertoires in COVID-19. As for the study in general: Samples representing acute and convalescent COVID-19 were sourced from the United States, Italy and Spain. PBMCs, B-cell-depleted T cells, or T cells provided the cDNA or gDNA that made up the material.

Germline loops: CDR1 SGHRS, CDR2 YFSETQ. Trimming at V came to 3 bases and at J to 1 base, leaving 3 bases not matched to a gene. The CDR3 spans 14 residues. In the source study's methods: Amplifying reference gene primers gave estimates of nucleated cell counts. Sequencing used immunoSEQ multiplex PCR; TCRdb keeps in-frame clones, though not all of them. From that table come the V and J calls and clone size; the DNA was used to work out D and trimming. Among under 250,000 clones, around four fifths were seen once, and the ten largest hold roughly 1.9%. The material sequenced was peripheral blood. The TCR comes from a man between 25 and 39 years old who had recovered from COVID-19. This chain links TRBV5-1 with TRBJ1-1; 7 bases agree with TRBD1. For the CDR3, the DNA is TGCGCCAGCAGCTCGGGACAGCCGAACACTGAAGCTTTCTTT. It encodes CASSSGQPNTEAFF.